This TCR beta chain was identified in a study of shared clonotypes between healthy human individuals (dated by TCRdb to between 2020 and 2021). Looking at the study overall: The cohort comprised a couple of women and three men aged 18 to 49 years. Per donor, leukapheresis produced somewhere between about 0.8 and 9 billion PBMCs. To estimate repertoire size and how much clonotype sharing occurs between individuals, the study deeply sequenced the blood TCR repertoires of a handful of healthy adults. For each donor, CD4 naive and CD4 memory were each given three plates, CD8 naive was given two plates, and CD8 memory was given one plate. To increase sequencing depth and limit assay-specific biases, TCR repertoire library preparation and sequencing were carried out by different laboratories using diverse techniques. Points the paper makes about the study in general: Because the study included only a small number of donors, the genetic and exposure-history diversity represented was limited. Pairwise subsampling led to the expectation that sequencing depth would affect the degree of clonotype sharing among donors. Sampling was restricted to blood, and TCR repertoires in tissues likely differ from the TCR repertoires found in blood. Compared with non-shared clonotypes, the clonotypes found in all four sorted-subset donors had higher generation probabilities. Sharing across a few donors was observed for about 5% of naive CD4, over 3% of naive CD8, 2% to 2.5% of memory CD4, and over 0.3% of memory CD8 clonotypes. Estimated clonotype richness was generally larger for naive than for memory subsets. Incomplete sequencing was indicated by rarefaction of sorted-subset datasets, despite the large sequencing depth.

The CDR3 measures 14 amino acids from cysteine to phenylalanine. Only the CDR3 region is kept as DNA, spanning 42 bases read in frame from base 1. V loses 2 bases, J loses 1 base, and the germline ends lie 6 bases apart. CDR1 MNHEY and CDR2 SMNVEV were looked up in the germline V gene (reference sequence). TCR CDR3 regions were amplified from genomic DNA by multiplex PCR using the deep immunoSEQ assay. Extracted genomic DNA from each cell subset was distributed evenly across all wells of several immunoSEQ 96-well plates, and each plate was treated as a replicate. For sorted subsets, each replicate PCR was loaded with 200 to 250 ng genomic DNA, equivalent to approximately 27,000 T cell genomes. The purified libraries were quantified using a Qubit 3.0 fluorometer, sized with a Bioanalyzer 2100, and then quantified again using the KAPA Library Quantification kit. Each immunoSEQ 96-well plate was sequenced on its own single-read 150-cycle Illumina NextSeq 550 flow cell. As for the original processing: Because the immunoSEQ output included only junctional sequences and no quality scores, the filtering could not be the same as the filtering used for full-length reads. To assign V/J genes and CDR3, sequences were annotated against IMGT germline references using PyIR, a Python wrapper for IgBLAST v1.9. Any read was removed if the V/J assignment was weak (E-value above 1e-6), the CDR3 was missing, or the read contained stop codons, out-of-frame junctions, or ambiguous translated residues. V3J clonotypes were defined by identical inferred V gene, J gene, and CDR3 amino acid sequence. Percentage overlap between repertoires was calculated by dividing the number of shared unique clonotypes by the size of the smaller repertoire. Richness of each repertoire was evaluated using RTK rarefaction, the Chao1 estimator, and Recon v2.1 estimates of unobserved clonotypes. For all TCRbeta clonotypes obtained by the gDNA method from a few donors, generation probabilities were computed with OLGA. TCRdb holds this immuneACCESS table with in-frame rearrangements only. Some clones are missing; in checked studies, unresolved V genes explain under half, and the rest has no known cause. V and J calls plus clone size are reproduced from that table; the DNA served to infer D and trimming. This sample comprises some 2 million clones, about 95% of them detected only once. Together, the top ten hold less than 1.5% of the sample.

CD8 naive samples consisted of CD45RO-negative cells that were positively selected for CCR7, yielding a CD45RA+CCR7+ population without TemRA cells. The donors were healthy, HIV-negative adults who had no recently reported acute infections or vaccinations. Every donor was a Caucasian adult residing in Nashville, Tennessee, USA. Blood was collected by leukapheresis, and PBMCs were isolated by Ficoll-Histopaque density gradient centrifugation and then cryopreserved in liquid nitrogen vapor phase. Purity and quantity of every magnetically sorted T cell population were checked by analytical flow cytometry. Genomic DNA was isolated from each sorted fraction and quantified by UV absorbance on a Nanodrop 2000c. In this sample, this clone turned up a few times. Its antigen has not been determined. Base-call qualities are not available, and no considerably larger clone is one nucleotide away. Other DNA sequences of this sample code for an identical CDR3.

The chain was built from TRBV27 and TRBJ2-1; the D gene is possibly TRBD1, with 6 bases matching. The sequencing sample was made of naive CD8+ T cells sorted from blood. Interpreted using the paper, the cell subset or site label stands for: CD45RA+CCR7+. The sequence came from a man aged 18 to 29 in good health. The CDR3 protein: CASSLQGSYNEQFF. The bases read TGTGCCAGCAGTTTACAGGGGTCCTACAATGAGCAGTTCTTC.